This entry is about one T cell receptor (beta chain). The data were obtained in a study of technical replicates of blood from a handful of donors. The assay was immunoSEQ multiplex PCR, and TCRdb's table has in-frame clones only and misses some. This sample has 65,000 to 95,000 clones, with about 97% found just once. Trimming at V came to 7 bases and at J to 6 bases, leaving 11 bases not matched to a gene. Germline lookup yields CDR1 SGHTA and CDR2 FQGTGA. The CDR3 sequence is 16 residues long. The sample consisted of T cells isolated from PBMCs. The chain couples TRBV7-3 to TRBJ1-6; 8 bases line up with TRBD1. This clonotype originated in a human donor in good health. The CDR3 nucleotides are TGTGCCAGCACAAATGCCGGGACAGGATCTAATTCACCCCTCCACTTT. Its protein product is CASTNAGTGSNSPLHF.